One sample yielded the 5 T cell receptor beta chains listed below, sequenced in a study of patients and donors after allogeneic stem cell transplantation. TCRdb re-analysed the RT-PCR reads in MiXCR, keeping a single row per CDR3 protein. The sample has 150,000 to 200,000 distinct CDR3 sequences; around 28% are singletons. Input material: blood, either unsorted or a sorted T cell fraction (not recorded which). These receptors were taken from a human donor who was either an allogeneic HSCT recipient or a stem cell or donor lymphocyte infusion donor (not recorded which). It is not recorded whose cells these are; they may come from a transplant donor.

DNA for the CDR3: TGCGCCAGCAGCCAAGGAGGCGGCACAGATACGCAGTATTTT. It yields the protein CASSQGGGTDTQYF. The chain couples TRBV4-3 to TRBJ2-3; unclear D gene. The V end was cut by 1 base, the J end by 1 base, with 6 bases between. This CDR3 contains 14 residues. Germline lookup yields CDR1 LGHNA and CDR2 YSLEER.

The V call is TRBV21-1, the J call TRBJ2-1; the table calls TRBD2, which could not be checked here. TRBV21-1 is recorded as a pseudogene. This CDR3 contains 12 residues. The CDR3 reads CASRGGMHEQFF. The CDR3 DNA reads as TGTGCCAGCAGGGGCGGGATGCATGAGCAGTTCTTC.

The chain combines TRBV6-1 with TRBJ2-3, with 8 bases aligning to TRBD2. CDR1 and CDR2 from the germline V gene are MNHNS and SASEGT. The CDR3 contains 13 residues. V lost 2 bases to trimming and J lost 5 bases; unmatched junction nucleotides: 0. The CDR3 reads CASSERGGDTQYF. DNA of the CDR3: TGTGCCAGCAGTGAACGGGGGGGAGATACGCAGTATTTT.

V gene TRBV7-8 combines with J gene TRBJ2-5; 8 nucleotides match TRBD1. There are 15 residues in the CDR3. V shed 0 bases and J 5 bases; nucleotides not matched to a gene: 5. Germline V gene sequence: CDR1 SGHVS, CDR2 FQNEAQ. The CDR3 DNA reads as TGTGCCAGCAGCTTAGCTAGGACAGGGATGGAGACCCAGTACTTC. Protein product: CASSLARTGMETQYF.

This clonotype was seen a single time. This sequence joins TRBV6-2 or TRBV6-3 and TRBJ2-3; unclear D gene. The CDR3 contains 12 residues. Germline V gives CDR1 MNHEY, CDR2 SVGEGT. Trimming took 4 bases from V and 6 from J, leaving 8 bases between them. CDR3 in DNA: TGTGCCAGCAGTTGGACGGCGGATACGCAGTATTTT. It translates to CASSWTADTQYF.